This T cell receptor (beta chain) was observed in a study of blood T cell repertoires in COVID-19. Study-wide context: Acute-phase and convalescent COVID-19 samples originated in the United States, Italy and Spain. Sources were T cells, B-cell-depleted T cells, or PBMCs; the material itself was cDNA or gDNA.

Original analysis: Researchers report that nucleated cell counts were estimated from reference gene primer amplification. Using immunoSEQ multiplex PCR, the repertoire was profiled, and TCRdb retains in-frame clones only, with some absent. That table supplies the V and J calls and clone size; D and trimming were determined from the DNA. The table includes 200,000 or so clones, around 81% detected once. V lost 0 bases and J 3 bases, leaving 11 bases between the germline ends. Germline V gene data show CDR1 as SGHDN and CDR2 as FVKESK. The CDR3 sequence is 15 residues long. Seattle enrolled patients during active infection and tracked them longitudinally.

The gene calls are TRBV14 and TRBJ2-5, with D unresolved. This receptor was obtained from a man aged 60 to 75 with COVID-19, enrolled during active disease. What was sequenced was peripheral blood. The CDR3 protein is CASSQDAGWKETQYF. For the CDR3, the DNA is TGTGCCAGCAGCCAAGATGCAGGATGGAAAGAGACCCAGTACTTC.